The 8 T cell receptor beta chains below were found in one sample sequenced in a study of CD8 T cells in ankylosing spondylitis. TCRdb processed the 5' RACE reads anew with MiXCR; each CDR3 protein has one entry. The sample gives 85,000 to 100,000 distinct CDR3 sequences, about 9% of which show up once; roughly 5.5% is in the top ten. Sequenced sample: blood, either unsorted or a sorted T cell fraction (not recorded which). Receptors were obtained from a male donor with ankylosing spondylitis or in good health (not recorded which).

This clonotype has at least ten counts. This sequence joins TRBV2 and TRBJ2-7; D remains ambiguous. CDR1 and CDR2 (germline): SNHLY, FYNNEI. The CDR3 sequence is 13 residues long. V lost 3 bases and J lost 7, with 13 bases in between. CDR3 amino acids: CASSDPPWGEQYF. The CDR3 DNA reads TGTGCCAGCAGTGACCCACCCTGGGGTGAGCAGTACTTC.

This clonotype has a count of ten or more. The rearrangement joins TRBV20-1 to TRBJ2-7; the match to TRBD1 covers 9 bases. CDR1 and CDR2 from the germline V gene are DFQATT and SNEGSKA (reference sequence). The ends lost 7 bases at V and 6 bases at J; junction bases unmatched: 10. This CDR3 comprises 13 residues. CDR3 loop: CSGHGTGMSEQYF. In DNA, the CDR3 is TGCAGTGGACACGGGACAGGGATGAGCGAGCAGTACTTC.

This clonotype was found many times. This chain links TRBV3-1 with TRBJ1-5; tentative D call: TRBD1 (6 bases). This CDR3 has 12 amino acids. V was trimmed by 5 bases and J by 7 bases, leaving 9 bases between them. Germline V gene sequence: CDR1 LGHDT, CDR2 YNNKEL (reference sequence). DNA for the CDR3: TGTGCCAGCAGCTTCAGGGGCCAGCCCCAGCATTTT. It codes for CASSFRGQPQHF.

This clonotype showed up many times. The chain joins TRBV11-2 to TRBJ2-5; D gene unclear. Germline V gene sequence: CDR1 SGHAT, CDR2 FQNNGV. V was clipped by 2 bases and J by 3 bases, with 7 bases between them. The CDR3 is made up of 13 amino acids. Here the CDR3 DNA reads TGTGCCAGCAGCTTATATTCAGAAGAGACCCAGTACTTC. Protein: CASSLYSEETQYF.

This clonotype has at least ten counts. The chain employs TRBV20-1 and TRBJ1-5, with D perhaps matching TRBD1 (6 bases). Deletions cut 2 bases from V and 2 bases from J, with 13 bases between. The CDR3 extends over 15 amino acids. Per the germline V gene, CDR1 is DFQATT and CDR2 is SNEGSKA (reference sequence). The CDR3 nucleotides are TGCAGTGCTAGACCCCGGGCAGGGGGCAATCAGCCCCAGCATTTT. Protein: CSARPRAGGNQPQHF.

Concerning this clonotype itself: A much larger clone lies one base from this, so it may be a read error. The chain links TRBV29-1 to TRBJ2-7; D call uncertain. Germline assignment: CDR1 SQVTM and CDR2 ANQGSEA. The CDR3 extends over 13 amino acids. Here the CDR3 reads CNVVSKGFDEQYF. CDR3 in DNA: TGCAACGTTGTGAGTAAAGGGTTTGACGAGCAGTACTTC.

This clonotype has a count of ten or more. The DNA for the CDR3 is TGTGCCAGCAGCCCCACAGTAGATACGCAGTATTTT. Translating it yields CASSPTVDTQYF. The V call is TRBV5-6, the J call TRBJ2-3; D is unresolved. The length of the CDR3 is 12 residues. CDR1 and CDR2 from the germline V gene are SGHDT and YYEEEE. V was shortened by 4 bases and J by 5 bases, with 8 bases between the two germline ends.

The CDR3 reads CSVVQGNMNTEAFF. CDR3 coding DNA: TGCAGCGTTGTACAGGGGAACATGAACACTGAAGCTTTCTTT. This rearrangement joins TRBV29-1 to TRBJ1-1, with 7 bases fitting TRBD1. Germline-derived CDR1 and CDR2 are SQVTM and ANQGSEA. This CDR3 spans 14 amino acids. Trimming cost V 4 bases and J 0 bases; bases outside gene matches: 5.